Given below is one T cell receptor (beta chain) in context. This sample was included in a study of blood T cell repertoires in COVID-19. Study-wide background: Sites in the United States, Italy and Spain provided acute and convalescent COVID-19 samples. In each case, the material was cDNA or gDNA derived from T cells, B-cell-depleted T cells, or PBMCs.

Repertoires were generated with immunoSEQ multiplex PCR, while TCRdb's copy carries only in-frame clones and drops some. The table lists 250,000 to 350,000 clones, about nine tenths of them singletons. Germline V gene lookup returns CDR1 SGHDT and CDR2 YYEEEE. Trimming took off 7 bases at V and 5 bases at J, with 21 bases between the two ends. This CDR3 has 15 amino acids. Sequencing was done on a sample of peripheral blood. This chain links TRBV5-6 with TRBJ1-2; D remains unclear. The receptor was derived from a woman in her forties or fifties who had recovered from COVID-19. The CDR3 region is CASCSVGDLWYGYTF. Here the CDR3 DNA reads TGTGCCAGCTGCTCTGTAGGAGACCTCTGGTATGGCTACACCTTC.